The sequence of this T cell receptor (beta chain) was determined in a study of Graves' ophthalmopathy and Graves' hyperthyroidism. In the study overall: The authors collected peripheral blood at initial diagnosis, before any treatment.

As the template, RNA transcripts were used to amplify TCR beta CDR3 regions. RT-PCR in the first round used HTBI primers; a second-round multiplex PCR followed. TCRdb analysed the multiplex PCR reads with MiXCR anew, one entry per CDR3 protein. The repertoire consists of about 480,000 distinct CDR3 sequences, with under 15% occurring once and the leading ten covering over 8%. Ophthalmopathy was moderately-to-severely active, CAS at least 3, NOSPECS at least 4, lasting under 3 months. This clonotype appeared many times. CDR1 and CDR2 from the germline V gene are MNHEY and SVGAGI. V lost 0 bases to trimming and J lost 4 bases, with 12 bases between them. CDR3 size: 15 residues.

Source material: blood. The chain carries TRBV6-5 and TRBJ1-1; D is unresolved. The receptor comes from a woman aged 30 to 39 with Graves' ophthalmopathy. CDR3 sequence: CASSYSTVGITEAFF. As DNA, the CDR3 is TGTGCCAGCAGTTACTCGACTGTGGGTATCACTGAAGCTTTCTTT.